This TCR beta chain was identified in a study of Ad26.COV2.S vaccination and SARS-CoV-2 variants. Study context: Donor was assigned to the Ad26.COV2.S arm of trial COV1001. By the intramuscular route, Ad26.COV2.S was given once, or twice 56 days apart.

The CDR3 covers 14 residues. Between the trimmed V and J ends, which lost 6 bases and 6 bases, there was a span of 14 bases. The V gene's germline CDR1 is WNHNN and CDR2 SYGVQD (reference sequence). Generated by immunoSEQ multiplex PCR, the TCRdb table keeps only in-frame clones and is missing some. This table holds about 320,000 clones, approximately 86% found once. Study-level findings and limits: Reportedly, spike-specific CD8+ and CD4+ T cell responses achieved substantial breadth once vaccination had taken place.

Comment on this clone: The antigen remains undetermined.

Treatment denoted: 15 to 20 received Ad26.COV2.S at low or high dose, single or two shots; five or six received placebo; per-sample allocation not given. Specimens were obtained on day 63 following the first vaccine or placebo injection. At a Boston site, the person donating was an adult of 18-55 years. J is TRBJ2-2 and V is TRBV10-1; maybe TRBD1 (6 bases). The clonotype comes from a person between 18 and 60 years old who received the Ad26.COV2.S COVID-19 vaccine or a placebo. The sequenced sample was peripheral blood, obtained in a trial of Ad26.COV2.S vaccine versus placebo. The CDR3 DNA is TGCGCCAGCAGACGCCGGCAGGGGTCCGGGGAGCTGTTTTTT. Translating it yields CASRRRQGSGELFF.